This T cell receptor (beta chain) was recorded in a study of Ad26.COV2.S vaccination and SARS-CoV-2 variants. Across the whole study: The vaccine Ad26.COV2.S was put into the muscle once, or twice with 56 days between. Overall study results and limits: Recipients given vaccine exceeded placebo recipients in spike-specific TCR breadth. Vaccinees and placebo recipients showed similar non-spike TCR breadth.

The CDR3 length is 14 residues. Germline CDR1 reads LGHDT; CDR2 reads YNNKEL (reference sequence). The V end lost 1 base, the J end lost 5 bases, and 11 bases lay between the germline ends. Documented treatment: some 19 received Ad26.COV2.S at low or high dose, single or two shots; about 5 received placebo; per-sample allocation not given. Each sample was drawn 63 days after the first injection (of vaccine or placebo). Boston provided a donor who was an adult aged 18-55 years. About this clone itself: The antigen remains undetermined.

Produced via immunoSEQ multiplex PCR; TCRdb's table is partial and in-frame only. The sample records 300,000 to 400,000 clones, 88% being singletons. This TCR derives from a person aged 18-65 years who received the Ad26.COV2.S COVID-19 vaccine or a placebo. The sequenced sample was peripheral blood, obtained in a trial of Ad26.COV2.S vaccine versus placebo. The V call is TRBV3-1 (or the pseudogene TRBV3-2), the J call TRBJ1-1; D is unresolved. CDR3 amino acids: CASSQVGTETEAFF. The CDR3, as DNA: TGTGCCAGCAGCCAAGTAGGAACGGAGACTGAAGCTTTCTTT.